This T cell receptor (beta chain) was sequenced for a study of molecular identifiers for immune sequencing clone quantification. Study-wide background: Split five ways in replicates, RNA from approximately 20,000 or 98,000 naive CD8 cells had four portions sequenced.

With V trimmed by 3 bases and J by 4 bases, 8 bases remained unmatched. This CDR3 has 15 amino acids. Germline V gene sequence: CDR1 PRHDT, CDR2 FYEKMQ (reference sequence). Study-level results: Because of identical TCR molecules sharing a barcode, sizes of highly expanded clones could be underestimated. Effector cells had over 99% of their molecules in clones above 20 RNA copies, while naive cells had under 1%.

It was from roughly 20,000 to 1,000,000 sorted cells, with 10%, 30% or 50% RNA, that naive CD8 libraries came. Comments on this clonotype: Antigen: not known.

Each CDR3 protein gets one entry after TCRdb re-called the PCR reads with MiXCR. Here the sample spans hundreds of thousands of distinct CDR3 sequences, around 25% being singletons. The clonotype comes from a human donor in good health. Some libraries in this study had Jurkat cell RNA spiked in. The material sequenced was naive CD8+ T cells from blood, with Jurkat cell RNA spiked in. Subset denoted: FACS-sorted CD8+CD4-CCR7+CD45RA+ naive T cells. The chain uses TRBV13 and TRBJ1-1; 7 nucleotides line up with TRBD1. CDR3 in amino acids: CASSFRGGLGTEAFF. In DNA form, the CDR3 reads TGTGCCAGCAGCTTCAGGGGGGGGCTCGGCACTGAAGCTTTCTTT.